This TCR beta chain was profiled in a study of blood T cell repertoires in COVID-19. Study as a whole: The United States, Italy and Spain provided the acute and convalescent COVID-19 samples. From T cells, B-cell-depleted T cells, or PBMCs came the material, which was cDNA or gDNA.

V lost 0 bases and J 10 bases, leaving 19 bases between the germline ends. The CDR3 loop spans 17 amino acids. The germline V gene encodes CDR1 MGHRA and CDR2 YSYEKL. Generated by immunoSEQ multiplex PCR, the TCRdb table keeps only in-frame clones and is missing some. The sample yields about 49,000 clones, around 87% seen once. The specimen sequenced was peripheral blood. The chain links TRBV4-1 to TRBJ1-6, with D perhaps matching TRBD1 (5 bases). The sequence was obtained from a woman of 80 years or more with COVID-19, enrolled during active disease. The CDR3 spells CASSQEPAGGWGSPLHF. CDR3 nucleotide sequence: TGCGCCAGCAGCCAAGAACCGGCCGGGGGTTGGGGATCACCCCTCCACTTT.